Given below is one T cell receptor beta chain in context. Trimming cost V 6 bases and J 5 bases, with 13 bases left between them. CDR1 and CDR2 (germline): LNHDA, SQIVND (reference sequence). The CDR3 is 13 residues long. These data come from a study of T cell changes during pregnancy in multiple sclerosis. TCRdb's copy holds only in-frame clones and misses some; the assay was immunoSEQ multiplex PCR. The data show over 50,000 clones, under 95% seen once. The origin of this receptor is a female donor in good health, enrolled as a control in a pregnancy study. Source: peripheral blood, taken in the third trimester of pregnancy. This sequence joins TRBV19 and TRBJ1-1; unclear D gene. CDR3 DNA sequence: TGTGCCAGTAGGGGGTCCGGCGGGACTGAAGCTTTCTTT. This translates into CASRGSGGTEAFF.